The 30 T cell receptor beta chains given below trace back to one sample, sequenced in a study of T cells after somatic rescue of genetic block. Only in-frame clones appear in the TCRdb table, and some are missing; sequencing was by immunoSEQ multiplex PCR. This table holds 45,000 to 70,000 clones, around 96% found once. Source material: peripheral blood mononuclear cells (PBMCs). The source of these receptors is a child less than two years old.

V is TRBV2 and J is TRBJ1-5, with no clear D. CDR3 length equals 15 residues. Trimming left V 6 bases short and J 2 bases short, with 14 bases between. Germline CDR1 is SNHLY and CDR2 is FYNNEI. The CDR3 spells CASRPRGDRNQPQHF. In DNA form, the CDR3 reads TGTGCCAGCAGGCCTCGGGGTGATCGCAATCAGCCCCAGCATTTT.

The chain has TRBV6-1 and TRBJ1-2; 7 bases fit TRBD1. CDR1 MNHNS and CDR2 SASEGT come from the germline V gene. After removal of 8 bases from V and 4 bases from J, the junction contained 10 bases not matched to a gene. The length of the CDR3 is 14 residues. The DNA for the CDR3 is TGTGCCAGCGGGGTCCGACAGGGCCCCTATGGCTACACCTTC. Its translation is CASGVRQGPYGYTF.

V is TRBV27 and J is TRBJ2-5; D may be TRBD1 (5 bases). Germline V CDR1 and CDR2: MNHEY, SMNVEV (reference sequence). The CDR3 length is 14 residues. With 5 bases removed from V and 5 bases from J, the gap between germline ends came to 15 bases. CDR3: CASSPWGRLETQYF. The CDR3 bases are TGTGCCAGCAGTCCCTGGGGCCGGCTGGAGACCCAGTACTTC.

The genes are TRBV28 and TRBJ1-1; D is possibly TRBD1 (6 bases). The germline V gene has CDR1 MDHEN and CDR2 SYDVKM. This CDR3 spans 16 amino acids. The V end lost 4 bases, the J end lost 1 base, and 16 bases lay between the germline ends. DNA of the CDR3: TGTGCCAGCAGTTCTAATACAGGGAGGAAGAACACTGAAGCTTTCTTT. This encodes CASSSNTGRKNTEAFF.

The chain is built from TRBV7-2 and TRBJ1-2, with 10 bases aligning to TRBD1. Losses at the gene ends were 3 bases for V and 8 bases for J; bases not matched to a gene: 6. This CDR3 is built from 14 residues. Germline V CDR1 and CDR2: SGHTA, FQGNSA. The CDR3 sequence is CASSFVGQGRGYTF. CDR3 bases: TGTGCCAGCAGCTTTGTGGGACAGGGGCGAGGCTACACCTTC. Full variable domain (missing parts from reference TRBV7-2 and TRBJ1-2): GAGVSQSPSNKVTEKGKDVELRCDPISGHTALYWYRQSLGQGLEFLIYFQGNSAPDKSGLPSDRFSAERTGGSVSTLTIQRTQQEDSAVYLCASSFVGQGRGYTFGSGTRLTVV.

The chain joins TRBV4-3 to TRBJ2-7; D is unclear. This CDR3 has 14 residues. From germline, CDR1 is LGHNA and CDR2 YSLEER. Trimming took 1 base from V and 1 from J, leaving 8 bases between them. This CDR3 reads CASSQGVGSYEQYF. CDR3 sequence (DNA): TGCGCCAGCAGCCAAGGAGTCGGATCCTACGAGCAGTACTTC.

The chain combines TRBV4-1 with TRBJ2-3, with 11 bases fitting TRBD2. The CDR3 is made up of 17 amino acids. J gave up 6 bases and V 0 bases, and 8 bases lay outside the gene matches. The germline V gene encodes CDR1 MGHRA and CDR2 YSYEKL. CDR3 sequence: CASSQDPLAGGWDTQYF. The CDR3 DNA sequence: TGCGCCAGCAGCCAAGATCCCCTAGCGGGAGGTTGGGATACGCAGTATTTT.

J is TRBJ2-4 and V is TRBV19; D perhaps matches TRBD1 (7 bases). Per germline, CDR1 LNHDA and CDR2 SQIVND (reference sequence). V was cut by 3 bases and J by 3 bases, with 18 bases left in between. This CDR3 region has 17 residues. The CDR3 DNA reads as TGTGCCAGTAGTATGGGGCCCCCAGGGGGGCTCAAAAACATTCAGTACTTC. Amino acid sequence: CASSMGPPGGLKNIQYF.

The rearrangement links TRBV5-4 to TRBJ1-4; 7 bases are shared with TRBD1. The CDR3 runs to 15 residues. V shed 2 bases and J 2 bases; nucleotides not matched to a gene: 3. Per germline, CDR1 SGHNT and CDR2 YYREEE (reference sequence). CDR3 sequence (DNA): TGTGCCAGCAGCTTAGGGGGCGCGACTAATGAAAAACTGTTTTTT. Its translation: CASSLGGATNEKLFF.

This chain links TRBV10-1 with TRBJ2-5; D call uncertain. Germline assignment: CDR1 WNHNN and CDR2 SYGVQD (reference sequence). The V gene lost 0 bases and the J gene lost 5 bases, with 7 bases spanning the gap. The CDR3 loop spans 13 amino acids. DNA of the CDR3: TGCGCCAGCAGTGAGTCGGTATGGGAGACCCAGTACTTC. It encodes CASSESVWETQYF.

This chain connects TRBV20-1 to TRBJ1-1, with D perhaps matching TRBD1 (6 bases). The CDR3 is 11 residues long. Germline V gives CDR1 DFQATT, CDR2 SNEGSKA (reference sequence). Trimming removed 3 bases at V and 4 bases at J, with 6 bases between. DNA for the CDR3: TGCAGTGCTAGCAGGGGCACTGAAGCTTTCTTT. Protein sequence: CSASRGTEAFF.

The CDR3 is CASSEYEQYF. CDR3 coding DNA: TGTGCCAGCAGTGAATACGAGCAGTACTTC. The chain is built from TRBV25-1 and TRBJ2-7, with D hard to call. The CDR3 is made up of 10 amino acids. V lost 0 bases and J 6 bases, leaving 0 bases between the germline ends. In germline, CDR1 is MGHDK, CDR2 SYGVNS.

The chain is built from TRBV15 and TRBJ1-2, with a tentative D call TRBD1 (6 bases). The CDR3 is 15 amino acids. CDR1 and CDR2 (germline): LNHNV, YYDKDF (reference sequence). Trimming removed 5 bases from V and 6 bases from J, with 19 bases in between. CDR3 in DNA: TGTGCCACCAGCTCCCCCCAGGGGTTATTAAATGGCTACACCTTC. It is translated as CATSSPQGLLNGYTF.

The V and J genes are TRBV18 and TRBJ2-7, with 8 nucleotides matching TRBD2. Trimming took 5 bases from V and 4 from J; bases not matched to a gene: 4. Germline CDR1 reads KGHSH; CDR2 reads LQKENI. The CDR3 is 13 residues long. For the CDR3, the DNA is TGTGCCAGCTCATTACTAGCGGTTTACGAGCAGTACTTC. Its protein product is CASSLLAVYEQYF. The whole variable domain, filled in from reference TRBV18 and TRBJ2-7, reads NAGVMQNPRHLVRRRGQEARLRCSPMKGHSHVYWYRQLPEEGLKFMVYLQKENIIDESGMPKERFSAEFPKEGPSILRIQQVVRGDSAAYFCASSLLAVYEQYFGPGTRLTVT.

This chain joins TRBV28 and TRBJ2-1; 9 positions agree with TRBD1. The CDR3 is 14 amino acids. Germline loops: CDR1 MDHEN, CDR2 SYDVKM. With 6 bases clipped from V and 6 bases from J, the junction kept 6 bases outside the gene matches. The CDR3 nucleotides are TGTGCCAGCAGGGGGGGACAGGGCCTCAATGAGCAGTTCTTC. Its protein is CASRGGQGLNEQFF.

This chain connects TRBV25-1 to TRBJ1-2; no firm D call. Germline lookup yields CDR1 MGHDK and CDR2 SYGVNS. V was cut by 1 base and J by 3 bases, with 15 bases left in between. The CDR3 totals 16 residues. The CDR3 here is CASSESVEPVDYGYTF. CDR3 in DNA: TGTGCCAGCAGTGAATCTGTGGAACCGGTCGACTATGGCTACACCTTC.

This chain connects TRBV5-1 to TRBJ2-6, with D uncertain. Trimming stripped 4 bases from V and 2 bases from J, with 4 bases between. The germline gives CDR1 SGHRS, CDR2 YFSETQ. The CDR3 loop spans 13 amino acids. CDR3 nucleotides: TGCGCCAGCAGCCCGACTGGGGCCAACGTCCTGACTTTC. Translating gives CASSPTGANVLTF. Full variable domain (missing parts from reference TRBV5-1 and TRBJ2-6): KAGVTQTPRYLIKTRGQQVTLSCSPISGHRSVSWYQQTPGQGLQFLFEYFSETQRNKGNFPGRFSGRQFSNSRSEMNVSTLELGDSALYLCASSPTGANVLTFGAGSRLTVL.

This chain uses TRBV5-1 with TRBJ2-3; D unclear. The CDR3 is made up of 15 amino acids. Trimming left V 0 bases short and J 4 bases short, with 12 bases between. In germline, CDR1 is SGHRS, CDR2 YFSETQ. The CDR3 sequence is CASSLGAVRADTQYF. The CDR3 DNA reads as TGCGCCAGCAGCTTGGGGGCAGTCCGAGCAGATACGCAGTATTTT. Combining the CDR3 with reference TRBV5-1 and TRBJ2-3 gives the whole variable domain KAGVTQTPRYLIKTRGQQVTLSCSPISGHRSVSWYQQTPGQGLQFLFEYFSETQRNKGNFPGRFSGRQFSNSRSEMNVSTLELGDSALYLCASSLGAVRADTQYFGPGTRLTVL.

This chain links TRBV5-6 with TRBJ1-1, with D hard to call. Per germline, CDR1 SGHDT and CDR2 YYEEEE. This CDR3 region has 13 residues. The ends were cut back, 3 bases at V and 1 base at J, with 7 bases in the middle. In nucleotides, the CDR3 is TGTGCCAGCAGCTGGTCCGCGAACACTGAAGCTTTCTTT. Translating it yields CASSWSANTEAFF.

The chain employs TRBV29-1 and TRBJ2-3; D may be TRBD1 (6 bases). Germline CDR1 and CDR2: SQVTM and ANQGSEA. The CDR3 runs 14 residues. The V and J ends lost 0 bases and 2 bases respectively, with 9 bases between them. CDR3 in DNA: TGCAGCGTTGAAGACAGGGGATTCACAGATACGCAGTATTTT. It specifies CSVEDRGFTDTQYF.

Only one count was recorded for this clone. The chain has TRBV5-6 and TRBJ2-5, with 9 bases aligning to TRBD2. There are 19 residues in the CDR3. V lost 0 bases and J lost 5; bases outside the gene matches: 17. Germline-derived CDR1 and CDR2 are SGHDT and YYEEEE. CDR3 residues: CASSLEIRVRREGHETQYF. The DNA for the CDR3 is TGTGCCAGCAGCTTGGAGATTCGAGTCCGGCGGGAGGGCCATGAGACCCAGTACTTC.

V usage is TRBV6-1 and J usage is TRBJ1-3, with D unclear. V was trimmed by 1 base and J by 8 bases, leaving 9 bases between them. The CDR3 is made up of 13 amino acids. Germline CDR1 reads MNHNS; CDR2 reads SASEGT. CDR3 in amino acids: CASSEGLVDTIYF. CDR3 DNA: TGTGCCAGCAGTGAAGGGCTAGTAGACACCATATATTTT.

This clone was counted between two and nine times. The V call is TRBV7-9, the J call TRBJ2-3; 10 bases are a match to TRBD2. Germline assignment: CDR1 SEHNR and CDR2 FQNEAQ (reference sequence). The length of the CDR3 is 15 residues. V was pared by 3 bases and J by 0 bases, with 0 bases of the junction left unmatched. In DNA, the CDR3 is TGTGCCAGCAGCTTGACTAGCGGGAGCACAGATACGCAGTATTTT. Protein: CASSLTSGSTDTQYF.

The gene calls are TRBV30 and TRBJ2-2, with 7 positions matching TRBD1. CDR3 length: 15 amino acids. CDR1 and CDR2 (germline): GTSNPN, SVGIG (reference sequence). V was clipped by 3 bases and J by 2 bases; unmatched bases: 6. For the CDR3, the DNA is TGTGCCTGGAGGCACCGGGACAGAAACACCGGGGAGCTGTTTTTT. Translating it yields CAWRHRDRNTGELFF.

The chain uses TRBV9 and TRBJ2-7; 7 nucleotides match TRBD1. This CDR3 region has 12 residues. CDR1 is SGDLS and CDR2 is YYNGEE in the germline V gene. V dropped 5 bases and J dropped 3; count of bases not matched to a gene: 2. The DNA for the CDR3 is TGTGCCAGCAGTCGACAGGGCTACGAGCAGTACTTC. It codes for CASSRQGYEQYF.

The chain couples TRBV28 to TRBJ1-5; D is perhaps TRBD1 (5 bases). The CDR3 loop spans 16 amino acids. In germline, CDR1 is MDHEN, CDR2 SYDVKM. Trimming left V 3 bases short and J 6 bases short, with 18 bases between. The CDR3 here is CASSLGFLGPGQPQHF. Here the CDR3 DNA reads TGTGCCAGCAGTTTGGGGTTTTTGGGGCCGGGTCAGCCCCAGCATTTT.

This chain links TRBV7-2 with TRBJ2-3, with D perhaps TRBD2 (5 bases). CDR1 SGHTA and CDR2 FQGNSA come from the germline V gene. The germline V and J ends were trimmed by 5 bases and 2 bases, with 11 bases remaining between them. This CDR3 is 14 amino acids long. The CDR3 spells CASSKREITDTQYF. For the CDR3, the DNA is TGTGCCAGCAGCAAGAGGGAGATCACAGATACGCAGTATTTT.

J is TRBJ2-2 and V is TRBV7-9; a possible D gene is TRBD1 (5 bases). The CDR3 is made up of 13 amino acids. Trimming cost V 5 bases and J 7 bases, with 11 bases left between them. CDR1 is SEHNR, CDR2 FQNEAQ, per germline (reference sequence). CDR3 coding DNA: TGTGCCAGCAGCAACCAGGGTAGCGGGGAGCTGTTTTTT. Translated, it gives CASSNQGSGELFF.

The rearrangement links TRBV5-6 to TRBJ2-7, with D possibly matching TRBD2 (5 bases). The germline V and J ends were trimmed by 7 bases and 0 bases, with 17 bases remaining between them. Per germline, CDR1 SGHDT and CDR2 YYEEEE. CDR3 size: 15 residues. CDR3 in amino acids: CASRSRLALSYEQYF. DNA of the CDR3: TGTGCCAGCCGTTCCCGGCTAGCCCTCTCCTACGAGCAGTACTTC.

The chain links TRBV25-1 to TRBJ2-7; 7 nucleotides agree with TRBD1. Germline V gene sequence: CDR1 MGHDK, CDR2 SYGVNS. The CDR3 length is 13 residues. V lost 4 bases and J lost 6; bases outside the gene matches: 6. The CDR3 spells CASSGTGVGEQYF. CDR3 nucleotides: TGTGCCAGCAGTGGCACAGGGGTCGGCGAGCAGTACTTC.